The 17 T cell receptor beta chains below were found in one sample sequenced in a study of blood T cells in healthy people across ages. The authors ran a second PCR of roughly 6 to 12 cycles using a sample-barcoded 5' primer and a J-beta primer mix. Via MiXCR, TCRdb re-called the 5' RACE reads, giving one row per CDR3 protein. The data hold around 1,500,000 distinct CDR3 sequences, with roughly 45% observed a single time. The sample consisted of blood. Receptors originate from a woman under 30 in good health.

The V gene is TRBV11-2, the J gene TRBJ2-5; the D is unclear. The J call is in doubt because the DNA end fits TRBJ2-7 better. The CDR3 has 13 amino acids. Germline-derived CDR1 and CDR2 are SGHAT and FQNNGV. CDR3 sequence: CASSLGFDYEQYF. The CDR3 nucleotides are TGTGCCAGCAGCTTAGGCTTTGACTACGAGCAGTACTTC.

The chain links TRBV4-2 to TRBJ2-1; TRBD2 matches 7 bases. The CDR3 covers 14 residues. V trimming: 4 bases; J trimming: 5 bases; junction bases outside the gene matches: 5. Germline CDR1 and CDR2: LGHNA and YNFKEQ. In DNA, the CDR3 is TGTGCCAGCAGCCGGGGGGGGTCGAACAATGAGCAGTTCTTC. Residues: CASSRGGSNNEQFF.

The V and J genes are TRBV5-1 and TRBJ2-1; 9 bases line up with TRBD1. CDR3 length equals 15 residues. The V segment lost 2 bases and the J segment 6 bases; nucleotides outside the gene matches: 6. Per the germline V gene, CDR1 is SGHRS and CDR2 is YFSETQ. The CDR3 DNA sequence: TGCGCCAGCAGCTTTGGGGACAGGGATGTCAATGAGCAGTTCTTC. This gives the protein CASSFGDRDVNEQFF. The full variable domain, its missing parts supplied by reference TRBV5-1 and TRBJ2-1, is KAGVTQTPRYLIKTRGQQVTLSCSPISGHRSVSWYQQTPGQGLQFLFEYFSETQRNKGNFPGRFSGRQFSNSRSEMNVSTLELGDSALYLCASSFGDRDVNEQFFGPGTRLTVL.

This chain connects TRBV4-1 to TRBJ2-7; TRBD1 might be the D (5 bases). The DNA end lines up better with TRBJ2-5; the J call may be wrong. The CDR3 is 14 amino acids. Per germline, CDR1 MGHRA and CDR2 YSYEKL. CDR3 protein: CASSQTGLRETQYF. The CDR3, as DNA: TGCGCCAGCAGCCAAACAGGTTTAAGGGAGACCCAGTACTTC.

This clonotype was seen a handful of times. V and J are TRBV5-8 and TRBJ1-4; TRBD1 matches 12 bases. The length of the CDR3 is 16 residues. Germline V gene data show CDR1 as SGHTS and CDR2 as YDEGEE. The trim removed 4 bases at V and 3 bases at J, leaving 4 bases unmatched. The CDR3 is CASSPGQGAANEKLFF. CDR3 nucleotides: TGTGCCAGCAGCCCGGGACAGGGGGCTGCTAATGAAAAACTGTTTTTT.

This chain connects TRBV12-3 or TRBV12-4 to TRBJ2-1, with a weak D call TRBD2 (6 bases). The length of the CDR3 is 16 residues. Trimming removed 6 bases at V and 0 bases at J, with 15 bases between. CDR3: CASSTLSGSSYNEQFF. CDR3 DNA: TGTGCCAGCAGCACCCTCAGCGGGTCCTCCTACAATGAGCAGTTCTTC.

This clonotype is a singleton in its sample. The chain uses TRBV5-1 and TRBJ2-3; TRBD1 agrees at 8 bases. CDR1 and CDR2 from the germline V gene are SGHRS and YFSETQ. The CDR3 sequence is 17 residues long. Trimming removed 4 bases from V and 4 bases from J; junction bases left unmatched: 14. CDR3: CASSPNGMTGEADTQYF. CDR3 in DNA: TGCGCCAGCAGCCCCAATGGAATGACAGGGGAGGCAGATACGCAGTATTTT.

This clonotype was counted between two and nine times. This chain links TRBV20-1 with TRBJ1-5, with D possibly being TRBD1 (5 bases). The CDR3 consists of 13 residues. Germline values: CDR1 DFQATT, CDR2 SNEGSKA (reference sequence). Trimming shortened V by 2 bases and J by 4 bases, and 9 bases separated the two germline ends. The DNA for the CDR3 is TGCAGTGCTAGAACCGGGACGAATCAGCCCCAGCATTTT. Amino acid sequence: CSARTGTNQPQHF.

The chain carries TRBV7-8 and TRBJ2-3, with D tentatively TRBD2 (6 bases). Germline CDR1 reads SGHVS; CDR2 reads FQNEAQ. Trimming left V 1 base short and J 3 bases short, with 20 bases between. This CDR3 has 18 amino acids. In DNA form, the CDR3 reads TGTGCCAGCAGCTTAGGGAGCAGGTCCCCCCGGGGGACAGATACGCAGTATTTT. It yields the protein CASSLGSRSPRGTDTQYF. The entire variable domain, with the rest obtained from reference TRBV7-8 and TRBJ2-3, is as follows: GAGVSQSPRYKVAKRGQDVALRCDPISGHVSLFWYQQALGQGPEFLTYFQNEAQLDKSGLPSDRFFAERPEGSVSTLKIQRTQQEDSAVYLCASSLGSRSPRGTDTQYFGPGTRLTVL.

This clonotype showed up just a few times. The V and J genes are TRBV12-3 or TRBV12-4 and TRBJ2-7, with 9 positions matching TRBD2. Near its end, the DNA agrees better with TRBJ2-5, so the J call may be wrong. This CDR3 is 14 amino acids long. CDR3 region: CASSLTREGETQYF. DNA of the CDR3: TGTGCCAGTTCTTTAACGCGGGAGGGGGAGACCCAGTACTTC.

The chain combines TRBV7-9 with TRBJ2-7; TRBD1 agrees at 10 bases. The V and J ends lost 5 bases and 8 bases, in that order; junction bases with no gene match: 6. The CDR3 is 13 residues long. Germline values: CDR1 SEHNR, CDR2 FQNEAQ (reference sequence). CDR3: CASSPRDRGQQYF. The CDR3 DNA is TGTGCCAGCAGCCCCCGGGACAGGGGTCAGCAGTACTTC.

This clonotype has just one count. A much larger clone lies one base from this, so it may be a read error. The V gene is TRBV3-1, the J gene TRBJ2-7; 7 nucleotides agree with TRBD2. J was trimmed by 7 bases and V by 9 bases; bases with no gene match: 18. The CDR3 contains 15 residues. Germline assignment: CDR1 LGHDT and CDR2 YNNKEL (reference sequence). The CDR3 reads CASGLAAKMANEQYF. CDR3 nucleotide sequence: TGTGCCAGTGGGCTAGCGGCCAAAATGGCCAATGAGCAGTACTTC.

The chain has TRBV14 and TRBJ2-3, with D unresolved. This CDR3 comprises 12 residues. The germline V gene has CDR1 SGHDN and CDR2 FVKESK. V dropped 6 bases and J dropped 2 bases, with 6 bases sitting between them. The CDR3 protein is CASRLITDTQYF. CDR3 DNA sequence: TGTGCCAGCAGACTTATCACAGATACGCAGTATTTT.

The V gene is TRBV29-1, the J gene TRBJ2-7; D ambiguous. Deletions cut 4 bases from V and 0 bases from J, with 10 bases between. Per germline, CDR1 SQVTM and CDR2 ANQGSEA. This CDR3 contains 13 residues. The CDR3 is CSVVDFGSYEQYF. The CDR3 nucleotides are TGCAGCGTTGTCGACTTCGGCTCCTACGAGCAGTACTTC.

This clonotype was seen a handful of times. V usage is TRBV20-1 and J usage is TRBJ1-2; D not resolved. Germline-derived CDR1 and CDR2 are DFQATT and SNEGSKA (reference sequence). The CDR3 covers 12 residues. V lost 6 bases to trimming and J lost 8 bases, with 16 bases between them. CDR3 in amino acids: CSAPVAGNGYTF. In DNA form, the CDR3 reads TGCAGTGCCCCTGTCGCGGGGAACGGCTACACCTTC.

A few counts support this clonotype. The V gene is TRBV10-3, the J gene TRBJ1-1; 7 bases align to TRBD1. There are 16 residues in the CDR3. V was clipped by 1 base and J by 1 base; unmatched bases: 6. The germline CDR1 and CDR2 sequences are ENHRY and SYGVKD. The chain's CDR3 is CAISELQGSRNTEAFF. The CDR3 DNA reads as TGTGCCATCAGTGAGTTACAGGGGAGTAGGAACACTGAAGCTTTCTTT.

The chain is built from TRBV19 and TRBJ2-5; 7 nucleotides match TRBD1. The V and J ends lost 7 bases and 0 bases, in that order; junction bases with no gene match: 5. This CDR3 is 14 amino acids long. Per germline, CDR1 LNHDA and CDR2 SQIVND (reference sequence). In nucleotides, the CDR3 is TGTGCCAGTAAAAGGACAGGCAACCAAGAGACCCAGTACTTC. It encodes CASKRTGNQETQYF. Looking up the rest from reference TRBV19 and TRBJ2-5 gives the full variable domain: DGGITQSPKYLFRKEGQNVTLSCEQNLNHDAMYWYRQDPGQGLRLIYYSQIVNDFQKGDIAEGYSVSREKKESFPLTVTSAQKNPTAFYLCASKRTGNQETQYFGPGTRLLVL.